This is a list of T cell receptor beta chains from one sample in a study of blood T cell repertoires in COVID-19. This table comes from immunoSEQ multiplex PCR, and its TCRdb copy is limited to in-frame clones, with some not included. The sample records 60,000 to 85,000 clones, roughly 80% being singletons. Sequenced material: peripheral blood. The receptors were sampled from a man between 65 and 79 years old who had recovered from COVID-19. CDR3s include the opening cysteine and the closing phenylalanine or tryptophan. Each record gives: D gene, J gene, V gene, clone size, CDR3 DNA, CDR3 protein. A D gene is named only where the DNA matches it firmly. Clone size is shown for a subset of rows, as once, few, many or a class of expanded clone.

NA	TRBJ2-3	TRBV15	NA	TGTGCCACCAGCAGAGGGGGGGTGGTTTCGGATACGCAGTATTTT	CATSRGGVVSDTQYF
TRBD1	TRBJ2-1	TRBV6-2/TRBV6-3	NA	TGTGCCAGCAGTCAACTCCGTCCCGGGACAGGGTTCAATCCGTTCTTC	CASSQLRPGTGFNPFF
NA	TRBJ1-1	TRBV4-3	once	TGCGCCAGCAGCCAAGATCTTTTGAACACTGAAGCTTTCTTT	CASSQDLLNTEAFF
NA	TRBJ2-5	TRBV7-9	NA	TGTGCCAGCAGCTTAGGCGGGTCAGAAGAGACCCAGTACTTC	CASSLGGSEETQYF
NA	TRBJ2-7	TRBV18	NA	TGTGCCAGCTCACCTCTAGGGGACTCCTACGAGCAGTACTTC	CASSPLGDSYEQYF
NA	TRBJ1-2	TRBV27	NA	TGTGCCAGCAGTTCGGGGGCTAACTATGGCTACACCTTC	CASSSGANYGYTF
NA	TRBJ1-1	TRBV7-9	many	TGTGCCAGCAGCCTAAAAGGAGGGTCCGCTGAAGCTTTCTTT	CASSLKGGSAEAFF
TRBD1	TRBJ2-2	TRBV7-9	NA	TGTGCCAGCAGCCTCGGACAGGGTAACACCGGGGAGCTGTTTTTT	CASSLGQGNTGELFF
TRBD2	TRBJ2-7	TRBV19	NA	TGTGCCAGTAGTAGGTATCTGCGGGGGGGCCCCTACGAGCAGTACTTC	CASSRYLRGGPYEQYF
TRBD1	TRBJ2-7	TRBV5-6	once	TGTGCCAGCAGCTTAGGCCAGGGGGACACCTACGAGCAGTACTTC	CASSLGQGDTYEQYF